What follows are 2 T cell receptor beta chains derived from one specimen sequenced in a study of graft-versus-host responses after intestinal transplantation. No antigens are known for them. Assay: immunoSEQ multiplex PCR; the TCRdb copy retains only in-frame clones and omits some. The sample carries tens of thousands of clones, approximately 94% recorded once. Sample: unstimulated CD8+ T cells sorted from spleen or lymph node cells, taken before intestinal transplant. The receptor source for this set is a human donor who received an intestinal transplant.

The chain carries TRBV11-2 and TRBJ1-3; 8 bases line up with TRBD1. CDR1 SGHAT and CDR2 FQNNGV come from the germline V gene. Trimming removed 5 bases from V and 6 bases from J; junction bases left unmatched: 12. CDR3 length: 16 residues. The CDR3 is CASSPWTGLGTNTIYF. CDR3 DNA sequence: TGTGCCAGCAGCCCATGGACAGGGCTGGGTACAAACACCATATATTTT.

The rearrangement links TRBV29-1 to TRBJ2-5; 11 bases line up with TRBD1. With 5 bases clipped from V and 4 bases from J, the junction kept 6 bases outside the gene matches. CDR1 SQVTM and CDR2 ANQGSEA come from the germline V gene. This CDR3 has 14 residues. The CDR3 here is CSVPGQGARETQYF. CDR3 DNA sequence: TGCAGCGTTCCCGGACAGGGGGCGAGAGAGACCCAGTACTTC.